This section outlines one TCR beta chain sequence together with its context. Documented time point: blood at routine non-recurrence follow-up after resection. Unsorted whole RNA from tumor, nontumor lung or frozen PBMC underwent sequencing. Per the germline V gene, CDR1 is MNHEY and CDR2 is SMNVEV (reference sequence). Trimming removed 6 bases from V and 5 bases from J, with 14 bases in between. This CDR3 region has 14 residues. TCRdb redid the calling of the 5' RACE reads with MiXCR, one entry per CDR3 protein. The top ten hold around 17% of the sample, which has more than 95,000 distinct CDR3 sequences, 9.5% to 15% seen once. This entry belongs to a study of spatial heterogeneity in lung cancer.

The source was PBMCs, collected at follow-up. The rearrangement links TRBV27 to TRBJ1-5, with D perhaps TRBD1 (5 bases). This receptor was obtained from a male donor with early-stage non-small cell lung cancer. The CDR3 loop reads CASRGTATYQPQHF. CDR3 in DNA: TGTGCCAGCAGGGGGACGGCGACCTATCAGCCCCAGCATTTT.